The 25 T cell receptor beta chains listed next were all sequenced from one sample in a study of patients and donors after allogeneic stem cell transplantation. MiXCR was run by TCRdb on the RT-PCR reads, yielding one entry per CDR3 protein. The sample lists fewer than 250,000 distinct CDR3 sequences; approximately 14% were seen once. Sequenced: blood, either unsorted or a sorted T cell fraction (not recorded which). The receptors were gathered from a human donor who was either an allogeneic HSCT recipient or a stem cell or donor lymphocyte infusion donor (not recorded which). It is not recorded whose cells these are; they may come from a transplant donor.

This clonotype turned up a few times. The chain has TRBV19 and TRBJ2-7; D is perhaps TRBD1 or TRBD2 (5 bases each). In germline, CDR1 is LNHDA, CDR2 SQIVND (reference sequence). CDR3 length: 15 residues. Trimming left V 6 bases short and J 0 bases short, with 15 bases between. The CDR3 here is CASSKKGESSYEQYF. CDR3 nucleotides: TGTGCCAGTAGCAAGAAAGGGGAGAGCTCCTACGAGCAGTACTTC.

This clonotype was observed a few times. The chain is built from TRBV10-3 and TRBJ1-5, with unresolved D. The CDR3 consists of 18 residues. Trimming took off 8 bases at V and 0 bases at J, with 23 bases between the two ends. The germline V gene encodes CDR1 ENHRY and CDR2 SYGVKD. DNA of the CDR3: TGTGCCATCGGGGAGGACTCTCCCTTAATGCATAGCAATCAGCCCCAGCATTTT. Amino acid sequence: CAIGEDSPLMHSNQPQHF.

This clonotype was picked up a small number of times. V gene TRBV7-2 combines with J gene TRBJ1-1; D is ambiguous. Trimming pared 5 bases from V and 0 bases from J, leaving 7 bases between. The CDR3 spans 13 residues. Germline V gene lookup returns CDR1 SGHTA and CDR2 FQGNSA. The CDR3 DNA is TGTGCCAGCAGCCCCTATTTGAACACTGAAGCTTTCTTT. It codes for CASSPYLNTEAFF.

This clonotype came up many times. The chain links TRBV7-2 to TRBJ2-5; no reliable D call. This CDR3 is built from 12 residues. CDR1 SGHTA and CDR2 FQGNSA come from the germline V gene. Trimming took off 5 bases at V and 2 bases at J, with 6 bases between the two ends. The CDR3 reads CASSPSQETQYF. CDR3 bases: TGTGCCAGCAGCCCTTCGCAAGAGACCCAGTACTTC.

V usage is TRBV30 and J usage is TRBJ1-1; TRBD1 might be the D (5 bases). CDR1 GTSNPN and CDR2 SVGIG come from the germline V gene (reference sequence). The CDR3 runs to 14 residues. The germline V and J ends were trimmed by 3 bases and 1 base, with 12 bases remaining between them. The CDR3 reads CAWRPGSGNTEAFF. CDR3 DNA sequence: TGTGCCTGGAGACCAGGGTCAGGGAACACTGAAGCTTTCTTT. Variable domain in full (rest from reference TRBV30 and TRBJ1-1): SQTIHQWPATLVQPVGSPLSLECTVEGTSNPNLYWYRQAAGRGLQLLFYSVGIGQISSEVPQNLSASRPQDRQFILSSKKLLLSDSGFYLCAWRPGSGNTEAFFGQGTRLTVV.

This clonotype was recorded many times. V gene TRBV9 combines with J gene TRBJ2-5; weak D call: TRBD1 (6 bases). V dropped 0 bases and J dropped 5 bases, with 14 bases sitting between them. CDR3 size: 15 residues. CDR1 and CDR2 from the germline V gene are SGDLS and YYNGEE. This chain's CDR3 is CASSVGGLGGETQYF. CDR3 DNA: TGTGCCAGCAGCGTAGGGGGGCTAGGGGGTGAGACCCAGTACTTC. The full variable domain, rest sourced from reference TRBV9 and TRBJ2-5, is DSGVTQTPKHLITATGQRVTLRCSPRSGDLSVYWYQQSLDQGLQFLIQYYNGEERAKGNILERFSAQQFPDLHSELNLSSLELGDSALYFCASSVGGLGGETQYFGPGTRLLVL.

This clonotype was observed a few times. The chain recombines TRBV19 with TRBJ2-1; 10 nucleotides align to TRBD2. J gave up 6 bases and V 5 bases, and 4 bases lay outside the gene matches. The CDR3 runs 14 residues. Germline CDR1 and CDR2: LNHDA and SQIVND (reference sequence). CDR3 DNA sequence: TGTGCCAGTAGTCCAGGACTAGCGGCCAATGAGCAGTTCTTC. This translates into CASSPGLAANEQFF.

This clonotype was detected ten times or more. This chain uses TRBV4-1 with TRBJ2-1; 9 nucleotides align to TRBD2. Trimming at V came to 3 bases and at J to 6 bases, leaving 9 bases not matched to a gene. The CDR3 length is 16 residues. Germline CDR1 and CDR2: MGHRA and YSYEKL. The CDR3 reads CASSHPVAGAPNEQFF. CDR3 in DNA: TGCGCCAGCAGCCATCCGGTAGCGGGAGCCCCCAATGAGCAGTTCTTC.

This clonotype was detected a few times. The V gene is TRBV10-3, the J gene TRBJ1-6, with TRBD1 identical over 9 bases. CDR3 length equals 14 residues. V lost 10 bases, J lost 9 bases, and 10 bases stayed unmatched. Germline V lookup: CDR1 ENHRY, CDR2 SYGVKD. CDR3 DNA: TGTGCCACCGGCGCCGGGACAGGGAGTTCACCCCTCCACTTT. This encodes CATGAGTGSSPLHF.

The genes are TRBV19 and TRBJ2-3, with 9 bases lining up with TRBD1. This CDR3 contains 16 residues. From germline, CDR1 is LNHDA and CDR2 SQIVND (reference sequence). V lost 9 bases, J lost 5 bases, and 15 bases stayed unmatched. CDR3 protein: CASRVAQGARVDTQYF. Here the CDR3 DNA reads TGTGCCAGCCGGGTAGCACAGGGGGCGAGGGTAGATACGCAGTATTTT.

This clonotype appeared a few times. The chain links TRBV7-3 to TRBJ1-1; TRBD1 matches at 7 bases. CDR3 length: 15 amino acids. Germline assignment: CDR1 SGHTA and CDR2 FQGTGA. Trimming removed 6 bases from V and 0 bases from J; junction bases left unmatched: 7. The CDR3 region is CASRREGAMNTEAFF. CDR3 DNA sequence: TGTGCCAGCAGACGGGAGGGGGCCATGAACACTGAAGCTTTCTTT.

The rearrangement uses TRBV7-3 and TRBJ2-1, with 7 bases matching TRBD2. From germline, CDR1 is SGHTA and CDR2 FQGTGA. V lost 4 bases to trimming and J lost 0 bases; unmatched junction nucleotides: 6. The CDR3 has 16 residues. This CDR3 reads CASSSAGRPSYNEQFF. The CDR3 nucleotides are TGTGCCAGCAGCTCCGCCGGGAGGCCCTCCTACAATGAGCAGTTCTTC.

This chain links TRBV5-6 with TRBJ2-2; 8 bases fit TRBD2. The ends lost 1 base at V and 4 bases at J; junction bases unmatched: 9. Germline lookup yields CDR1 SGHDT and CDR2 YYEEEE. This CDR3 has 17 amino acids. CDR3 DNA: TGTGCCAGCAGCTTGCCCGGGGGGGCCATGCCCACCGGGGAGCTGTTTTTT. It specifies CASSLPGGAMPTGELFF.

The rearrangement uses TRBV28 and TRBJ1-4; 7 nucleotides match TRBD1. CDR1 and CDR2 from the germline V gene are MDHEN and SYDVKM. After removal of 6 bases from V and 7 bases from J, the junction contained 17 bases not matched to a gene. This CDR3 contains 17 residues. CDR3 sequence reads: CASSINRGAANFEKLFF. Here the CDR3 DNA reads TGTGCCAGCAGCATTAACAGGGGAGCGGCAAATTTTGAAAAACTGTTTTTT.

In this sample, this clonotype turned up a few times. The chain carries TRBV6-5 and TRBJ1-2, with D unclear. Germline V gene sequence: CDR1 MNHEY, CDR2 SVGAGI. V lost 0 bases and J lost 4, with 12 bases in between. The CDR3 covers 15 residues. The CDR3 region has the DNA TGTGCCAGCAGTTACTCCTCGACAAAAGTCTATGGCTACACCTTC. Protein sequence: CASSYSSTKVYGYTF.

This clonotype has just a few counts. The chain couples TRBV29-1 to TRBJ2-7; D might be TRBD1 (5 bases). This CDR3 is built from 14 residues. Trimming shortened V by 6 bases and J by 0 bases, and 15 bases separated the two germline ends. CDR1 SQVTM and CDR2 ANQGSEA come from the germline V gene. CDR3: CSVVGATSSYEQYF. The CDR3, as DNA: TGCAGCGTGGTTGGGGCCACAAGCTCCTACGAGCAGTACTTC.

This clonotype was observed a handful of times. The chain is built from TRBV29-1 and TRBJ2-3; TRBD2 matches at 12 bases. Trimming removed 4 bases from V and 5 bases from J; junction bases left unmatched: 4. The CDR3 totals 14 residues. Germline CDR1 is SQVTM and CDR2 is ANQGSEA. This chain's CDR3 is CSVGLAGGGDTQYF. In nucleotides, the CDR3 is TGCAGCGTTGGGCTAGCGGGAGGGGGAGATACGCAGTATTTT.

This clonotype was counted a few times. The chain has TRBV4-3 and TRBJ2-7; D remains unclear. The CDR3 spans 13 residues. CDR1 is LGHNA and CDR2 is YSLEER in the germline V gene. Trimming removed 0 bases at V and 4 bases at J, with 7 bases between. In DNA form, the CDR3 reads TGCGCCAGCAGCCAAGAGATGGGGTACGAGCAGTACTTC. It yields the protein CASSQEMGYEQYF.

This chain connects TRBV7-8 to TRBJ1-5; D gene uncertain. This CDR3 region has 15 residues. Deletions cut 5 bases from V and 4 bases from J, with 15 bases between. Germline values: CDR1 SGHVS, CDR2 FQNEAQ. CDR3 in DNA: TGTGCCAGCAGCCCCATGCGGCAGGTGAATCAGCCCCAGCATTTT. Amino acid sequence: CASSPMRQVNQPQHF. Looking up the rest from reference TRBV7-8 and TRBJ1-5 gives the full variable domain: GAGVSQSPRYKVAKRGQDVALRCDPISGHVSLFWYQQALGQGPEFLTYFQNEAQLDKSGLPSDRFFAERPEGSVSTLKIQRTQQEDSAVYLCASSPMRQVNQPQHFGDGTRLSIL.

This clonotype was counted many times. This rearrangement joins TRBV5-1 to TRBJ1-1; tentatively, D is TRBD1 (6 bases). Deletions cut 2 bases from V and 3 bases from J, with 17 bases between. The CDR3 length is 16 residues. CDR1 and CDR2 (germline): SGHRS, YFSETQ. The CDR3 spells CASSFLPGGKDTEAFF. CDR3 nucleotides: TGCGCCAGCAGCTTTCTACCGGGGGGCAAGGACACTGAAGCTTTCTTT.

This clonotype is categorized as medium-sized. The CDR3 protein is CASKGTSGTDTQYF. DNA for the CDR3: TGCGCCAGCAAAGGGACTAGCGGGACAGATACGCAGTATTTT. The rearrangement joins TRBV5-1 to TRBJ2-3; 12 bases are shared with TRBD2. The CDR3 is 14 amino acids. The germline CDR1 and CDR2 sequences are SGHRS and YFSETQ. Germline trimming cut 6 bases from V and 3 bases from J; bases unmatched to any gene: 2.

Comment on this clonotype: An end of the junction does not agree with germline; a read error may underlie this. The chain links TRBV10-3 to TRBJ2-5; 9 nucleotides match TRBD2. The CDR3 consists of 16 residues. Germline V CDR1 and CDR2: ENHRY, SYGVKD. CDR3 amino acids: CAITEGLAGPQETQYF. Written as DNA, the CDR3 is TGTGCCATCACTGAGGGGCTAGCGGGGCCCCAAGAGACCCAGTACTTC.

The chain combines TRBV5-6 with TRBJ1-6, with D possibly matching TRBD1 (5 bases). Germline V gives CDR1 SGHDT, CDR2 YYEEEE. V lost 5 bases and J lost 5, with 14 bases in between. The CDR3 contains 15 residues. CDR3 amino acids: CASRAGERNNSPLHF. CDR3 DNA sequence: TGTGCCAGCAGGGCGGGGGAGAGAAATAATTCACCCCTCCACTTT.

V gene TRBV20-1 combines with J gene TRBJ2-3; D is perhaps TRBD2 (5 bases). V lost 0 bases to trimming and J lost 7 bases, with 14 bases between them. The CDR3 is 14 residues long. Germline CDR1 DFQATT, CDR2 SNEGSKA (reference sequence). The DNA of the CDR3 is TGCAGTGCTAGAGATTCTAGCTGGAAAAATACGCAGTATTTT. Its protein is CSARDSSWKNTQYF.

The rearrangement joins TRBV5-6 to TRBJ1-6; TRBD1 matches at 9 bases. The ends lost 4 bases at V and 3 bases at J; junction bases unmatched: 5. The CDR3 spans 16 residues. CDR1 SGHDT and CDR2 YYEEEE come from the germline V gene. The chain's CDR3 is CASSRTGGVYNSPLHF. For the CDR3, the DNA is TGTGCCAGCAGCCGAACAGGGGGCGTCTATAATTCACCCCTCCACTTT.